This TCR beta chain was sequenced in a study of T-cell memory formation after mild COVID-19. TCRdb itself ran the 5' RACE reads through MiXCR, one entry per CDR3 protein. Of roughly 580,000 distinct CDR3 sequences in the sample, 18% were seen once. The CDR3 contains 12 residues. Looked up from germline, CDR1 is GTSNPN and CDR2 is SVGIG (reference sequence). Unmatched junction bases numbered 0, after V lost 3 bases and J lost 5 bases. Sequencing was done on a sample of PBMCs or a T cell subset sorted from them (not recorded which). This chain links TRBV30 with TRBJ2-5; TRBD2 aligns across 10 bases. This sequence was found in an adult woman who had mild COVID-19 (a few samples of this study predate the infection). Cell type and time point are not known. This chain's CDR3 is CAWRTSGETQYF. CDR3 DNA sequence: TGTGCCTGGAGGACTAGCGGGGAGACCCAGTACTTC.